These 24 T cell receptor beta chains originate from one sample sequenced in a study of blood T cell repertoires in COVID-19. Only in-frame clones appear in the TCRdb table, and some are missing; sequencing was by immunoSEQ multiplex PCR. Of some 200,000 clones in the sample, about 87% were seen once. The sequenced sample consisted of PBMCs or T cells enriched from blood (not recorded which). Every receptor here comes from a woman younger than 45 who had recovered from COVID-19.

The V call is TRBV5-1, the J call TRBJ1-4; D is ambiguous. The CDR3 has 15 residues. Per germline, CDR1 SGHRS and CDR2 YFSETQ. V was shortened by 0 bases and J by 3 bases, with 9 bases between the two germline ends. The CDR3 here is CASSLAATSNEKLFF. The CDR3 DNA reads TGCGCCAGCAGCTTGGCCGCCACTTCTAATGAAAAACTGTTTTTT.

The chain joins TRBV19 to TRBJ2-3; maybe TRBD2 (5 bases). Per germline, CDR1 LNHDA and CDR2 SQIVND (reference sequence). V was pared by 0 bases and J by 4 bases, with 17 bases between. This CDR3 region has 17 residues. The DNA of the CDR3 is TGTGCCAGTAGTATAGATCGGTCTAGAGGGTTCGCAGATACGCAGTATTTT. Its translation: CASSIDRSRGFADTQYF.

CDR3 region: CASSLNPGGEQYF. CDR3 in DNA: TGTGCCAGCAGCTTAAACCCAGGGGGAGAGCAGTACTTC. V is TRBV11-3 and J is TRBJ2-7; 7 bases map to TRBD1. V was pared by 2 bases and J by 7 bases, with 5 bases of the junction left unmatched. The CDR3 covers 13 residues. Germline V lookup: CDR1 SGHNT, CDR2 YENEEA.

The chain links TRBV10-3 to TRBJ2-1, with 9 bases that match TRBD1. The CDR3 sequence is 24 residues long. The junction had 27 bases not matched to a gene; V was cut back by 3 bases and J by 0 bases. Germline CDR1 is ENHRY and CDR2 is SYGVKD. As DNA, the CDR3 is TGTGCCATCAGTGACCAACTGGCCAAATTACGGGACAGGGTTGAGCGTAGCTCCTACAATGAGCAGTTCTTC. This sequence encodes CAISDQLAKLRDRVERSSYNEQFF.

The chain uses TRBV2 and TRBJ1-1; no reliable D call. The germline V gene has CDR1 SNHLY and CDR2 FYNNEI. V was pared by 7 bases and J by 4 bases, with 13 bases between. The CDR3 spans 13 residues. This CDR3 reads CASITGYSTEAFF. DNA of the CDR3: TGTGCCAGCATAACGGGTTATTCCACTGAAGCTTTCTTT. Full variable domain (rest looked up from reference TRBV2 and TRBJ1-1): EPEVTQTPSHQVTQMGQEVILRCVPISNHLYFYWYRQILGQKVEFLVSFYNNEISEKSEIFDDQFSVERPDGSNFTLKIRSTKLEDSAMYFCASITGYSTEAFFGQGTRLTVV.

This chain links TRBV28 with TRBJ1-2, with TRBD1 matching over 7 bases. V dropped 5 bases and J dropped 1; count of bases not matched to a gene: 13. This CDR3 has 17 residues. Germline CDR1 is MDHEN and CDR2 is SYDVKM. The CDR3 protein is CASSGMSRQGGNYGYTF. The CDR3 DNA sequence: TGTGCCAGCAGTGGTATGAGTAGACAGGGAGGTAACTATGGCTACACCTTC.

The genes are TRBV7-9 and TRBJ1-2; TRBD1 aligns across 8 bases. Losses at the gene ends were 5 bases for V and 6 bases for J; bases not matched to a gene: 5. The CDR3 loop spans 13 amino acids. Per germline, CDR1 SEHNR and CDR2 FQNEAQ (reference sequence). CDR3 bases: TGTGCCAGCAGCCCCAGGACAGGGCATGGCTACACCTTC. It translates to CASSPRTGHGYTF.

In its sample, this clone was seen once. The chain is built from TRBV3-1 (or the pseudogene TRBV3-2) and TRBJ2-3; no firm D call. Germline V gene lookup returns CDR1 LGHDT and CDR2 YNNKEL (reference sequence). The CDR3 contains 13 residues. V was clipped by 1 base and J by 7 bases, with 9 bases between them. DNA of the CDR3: TGTGCCAGCAGCCAAGGTTCTTCCTATACGCAGTATTTT. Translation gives CASSQGSSYTQYF.

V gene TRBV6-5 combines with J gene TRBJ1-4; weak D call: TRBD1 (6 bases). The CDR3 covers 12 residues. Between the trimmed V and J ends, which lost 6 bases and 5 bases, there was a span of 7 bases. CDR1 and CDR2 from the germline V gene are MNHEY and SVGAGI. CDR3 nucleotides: TGTGCCAGCAGACAGGGAAATGAAAAACTGTTTTTT. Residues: CASRQGNEKLFF.

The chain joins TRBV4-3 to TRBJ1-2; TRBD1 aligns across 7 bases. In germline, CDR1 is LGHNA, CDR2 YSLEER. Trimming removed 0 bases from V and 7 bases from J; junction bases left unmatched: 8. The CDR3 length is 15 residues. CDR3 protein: CASSQDQGSGGGYTF. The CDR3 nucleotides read TGCGCCAGCAGCCAAGATCAAGGTTCAGGGGGTGGCTACACCTTC.

For the CDR3, the DNA is TGTGCCAGCAGCTCCTCAGGGGTCTCTGGAAACACCATATATTTT. Its translation: CASSSSGVSGNTIYF. The genes are TRBV11-3 and TRBJ1-3, with D maybe TRBD1 (6 bases). Germline-derived CDR1 and CDR2 are SGHNT and YENEEA. The germline V and J ends were trimmed by 4 bases and 0 bases, with 10 bases remaining between them. There are 15 residues in the CDR3. Looking up the rest from reference TRBV11-3 and TRBJ1-3 gives the full variable domain: EAGVVQSPRYKIIEKKQPVAFWCNPISGHNTLYWYLQNLGQGPELLIRYENEEAVDDSQLPKDRFSAERLKGVDSTLKIQPAELGDSAVYLCASSSSGVSGNTIYFGEGSWLTVV.

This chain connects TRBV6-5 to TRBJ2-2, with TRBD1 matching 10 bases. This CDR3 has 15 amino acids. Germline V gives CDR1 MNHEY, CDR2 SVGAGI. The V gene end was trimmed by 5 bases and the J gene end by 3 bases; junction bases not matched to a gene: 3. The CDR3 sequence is CASSRQGAHTGELFF. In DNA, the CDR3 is TGTGCCAGCAGTCGACAGGGGGCCCACACCGGGGAGCTGTTTTTT.

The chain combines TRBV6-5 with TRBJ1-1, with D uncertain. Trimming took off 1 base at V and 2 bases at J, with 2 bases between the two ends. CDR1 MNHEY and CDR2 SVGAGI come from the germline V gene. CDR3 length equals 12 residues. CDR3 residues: CASSYLNTEAFF. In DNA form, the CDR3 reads TGTGCCAGCAGTTACTTAAACACTGAAGCTTTCTTT.

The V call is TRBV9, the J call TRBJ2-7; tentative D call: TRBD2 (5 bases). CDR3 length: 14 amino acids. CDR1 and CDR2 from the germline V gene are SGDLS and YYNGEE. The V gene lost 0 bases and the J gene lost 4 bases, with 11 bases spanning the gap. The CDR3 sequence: CASSVGSGGYEQYF. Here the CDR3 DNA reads TGTGCCAGCAGCGTAGGGAGCGGAGGATACGAGCAGTACTTC.

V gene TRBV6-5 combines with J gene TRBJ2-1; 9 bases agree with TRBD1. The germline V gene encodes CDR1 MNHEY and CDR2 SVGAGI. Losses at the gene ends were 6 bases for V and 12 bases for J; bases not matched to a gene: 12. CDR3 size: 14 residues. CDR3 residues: CASSRDRGNSRQFF. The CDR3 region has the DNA TGTGCCAGCAGCCGTGACAGGGGGAACTCTAGGCAGTTCTTC.

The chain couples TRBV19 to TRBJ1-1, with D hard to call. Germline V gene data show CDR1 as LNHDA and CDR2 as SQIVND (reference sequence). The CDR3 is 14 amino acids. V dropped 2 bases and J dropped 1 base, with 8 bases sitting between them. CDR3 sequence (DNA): TGTGCCAGTAGTATAACGGCAGGGAACACTGAAGCTTTCTTT. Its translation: CASSITAGNTEAFF.

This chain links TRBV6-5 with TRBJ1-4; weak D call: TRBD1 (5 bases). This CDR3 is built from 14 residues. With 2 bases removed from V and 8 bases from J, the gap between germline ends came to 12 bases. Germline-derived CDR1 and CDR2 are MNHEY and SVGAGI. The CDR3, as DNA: TGTGCCAGCAGTTACGGGGGGTTTTACGAAAAACTGTTTTTT. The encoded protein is CASSYGGFYEKLFF.

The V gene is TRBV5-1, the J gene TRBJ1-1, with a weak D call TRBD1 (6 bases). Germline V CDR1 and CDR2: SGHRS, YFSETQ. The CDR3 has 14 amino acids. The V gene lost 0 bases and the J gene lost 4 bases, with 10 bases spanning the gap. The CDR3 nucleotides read TGCGCCAGCAGCTTGGGAGGACAGCTCACTGAAGCTTTCTTT. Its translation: CASSLGGQLTEAFF.

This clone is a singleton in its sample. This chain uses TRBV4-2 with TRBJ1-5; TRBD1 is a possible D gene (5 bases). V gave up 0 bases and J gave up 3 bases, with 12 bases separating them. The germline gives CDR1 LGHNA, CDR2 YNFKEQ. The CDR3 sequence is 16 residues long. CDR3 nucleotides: TGTGCCAGCAGCCAAGATCAGGGCCGCGCCAATCAGCCCCAGCATTTT. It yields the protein CASSQDQGRANQPQHF.

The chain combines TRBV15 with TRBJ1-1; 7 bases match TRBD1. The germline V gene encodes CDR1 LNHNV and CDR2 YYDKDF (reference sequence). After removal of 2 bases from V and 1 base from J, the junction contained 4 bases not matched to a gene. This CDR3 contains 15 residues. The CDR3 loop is CATSRTGTANTEAFF. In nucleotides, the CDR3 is TGTGCCACCAGCAGAACCGGGACAGCGAACACTGAAGCTTTCTTT.

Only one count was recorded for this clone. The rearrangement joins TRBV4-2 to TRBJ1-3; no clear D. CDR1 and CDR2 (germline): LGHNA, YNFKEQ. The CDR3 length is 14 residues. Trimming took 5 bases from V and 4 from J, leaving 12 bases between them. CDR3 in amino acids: CASSEGGEGNTIYF. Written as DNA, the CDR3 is TGTGCCAGCAGCGAAGGAGGTGAGGGAAACACCATATATTTT.

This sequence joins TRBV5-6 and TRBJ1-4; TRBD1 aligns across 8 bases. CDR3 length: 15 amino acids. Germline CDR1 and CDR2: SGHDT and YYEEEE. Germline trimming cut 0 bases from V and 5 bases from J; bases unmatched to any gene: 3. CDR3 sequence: CASSLAGQENEKLFF. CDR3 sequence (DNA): TGTGCCAGCAGCTTGGCGGGACAGGAAAATGAAAAACTGTTTTTT.

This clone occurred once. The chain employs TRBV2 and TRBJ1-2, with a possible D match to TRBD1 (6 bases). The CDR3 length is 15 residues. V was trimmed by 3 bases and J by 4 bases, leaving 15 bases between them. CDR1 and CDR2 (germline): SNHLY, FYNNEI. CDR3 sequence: CASSDSLQGIYGYTF. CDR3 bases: TGTGCCAGCAGTGATTCTCTCCAGGGGATCTATGGCTACACCTTC.

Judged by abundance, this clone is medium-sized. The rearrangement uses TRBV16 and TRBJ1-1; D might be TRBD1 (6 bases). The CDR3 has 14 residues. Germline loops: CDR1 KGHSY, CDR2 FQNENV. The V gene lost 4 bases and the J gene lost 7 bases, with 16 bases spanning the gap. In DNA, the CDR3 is TGTGCCAGCAGCCCGGGGGGGGCATACAGTGAAGCTTTCTTT. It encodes CASSPGGAYSEAFF. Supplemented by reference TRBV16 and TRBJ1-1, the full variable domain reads GEEVAQTPKHLVRGEGQKAKLYCAPIKGHSYVFWYQQVLKNEFKFLISFQNENVFDETGMPKERFSAKCLPNSPCSLEIQATKLEDSAVYFCASSPGGAYSEAFFGQGTRLTVV.